This T cell receptor (beta chain) was identified during a study of blood T cell repertoires in COVID-19. Looking at the study overall: The analysed material was cDNA or gDNA that came from T cells, B-cell-depleted T cells, or PBMCs.

TCRdb's copy holds only in-frame clones and misses some; the assay was immunoSEQ multiplex PCR. The table records roughly 340,000 clones, approximately 91% of them present only once. Seattle enrolled patients during active infection and tracked them longitudinally. With 2 bases removed from V and 1 base from J, the gap between germline ends came to 14 bases. This CDR3 is 16 amino acids long. CDR1 is SGDLS and CDR2 is YYNGEE in the germline V gene. The sample consisted of peripheral blood. This clonotype was obtained from a woman aged 70 to 79 with COVID-19, enrolled during active disease. The chain has TRBV9 and TRBJ2-3; a possible D gene is TRBD1 (8 bases). DNA for the CDR3: TGTGCCAGCAGCGTCGGACAGGGAGGGGGCACAGATACGCAGTATTTT. Translated: CASSVGQGGGTDTQYF.